The clone carrying this T cell receptor (beta chain) has just a few counts. V was cut by 2 bases and J by 0 bases, with 9 bases left in between. Germline CDR1 is MRHNA and CDR2 is SNTAGT. The CDR3 is 15 amino acids. Sequencing was performed with immunoSEQ multiplex PCR; in TCRdb, only in-frame clones are kept and a portion is missing. The top ten hold about 3.4% of the sample, which has 110,000 or so clones, 70% to 90% seen once. The record originates from a study of blood T cell repertoires in COVID-19. Whole-study context: Spain, Italy and the United States supplied samples that represented acute and convalescent COVID-19.

Sequences were obtained from peripheral blood. This chain connects TRBV6-4 to TRBJ2-3; D perhaps matches TRBD1 (6 bases). This sequence was found in a middle-aged man with acute or convalescent COVID-19. CDR3 nucleotides: TGTGCCAGCAGTGACGGGGGCGGAAGCACAGATACGCAGTATTTT. Translation gives CASSDGGGSTDTQYF.